The present T cell receptor (beta chain) was sequenced within a study of blood T cell repertoires in COVID-19 (dated by TCRdb to the early 2020s). Study-level background: The collaborator samples originated in the United States, Italy and Spain and spanned the acute and convalescent phases of COVID-19. The material from the prospective study consisted of cDNA or gDNA derived from T cells, B-cell-depleted T cells, or PBMCs. The dataset comprised deeply sampled blood TCRbeta repertoires from subjects exposed to, actively infected with, or recovered from COVID-19. The repertoires were made available in a free public database intended to serve as a resource for research on the immune response to SARS-CoV-2. The samples were drawn from two sources: the first 160 participants of the ongoing ImmuneRACE study, and 1,200 or so subjects contributed by 6 global collaborators. Nearly every sample came with metadata listing a de-identified subject ID, COVID-19 status, age in years and sex. Where available, HLA class I and class II types were obtained from metadata supplied by the sample provider rather than from assay-based typing.

In Seattle, one collaborating source enrolled patients while the infection was active and tracked those patients longitudinally over the course of disease. Whole blood was collected in K2EDTA tubes by collaborating institutions according to the institutions' own protocols. For TCRbeta analysis, collaborator samples were shipped as frozen whole blood, as isolated PBMCs, or as DNA extracted from either sample type. V has 6 bases trimmed and J has 1 base trimmed; junction bases matching no gene number 7. From a lookup of the germline V gene, CDR1 and CDR2 are KGHSH and LQKENI. Taken from cysteine to phenylalanine, the CDR3 has 15 residues. Only CDR3 DNA remains: 45 bases, in frame from the first base. On the study overall, not on this receptor specifically: How much clinical and demographic metadata was included differed by source and by participant, and the metadata was provided uncurated.

With respect to this clone: Its antigen is unknown. There are no base qualities to consult, and no much larger clone falls within one base.

TCRbeta CDR3 regions were amplified from genomic DNA using the immunoSEQ Assay, a bias-controlled multiplex PCR. Concerning the study's data processing: Within the assay, amplification of reference gene primers was used to estimate how many nucleated cells each sample contained. Sequence reads were collapsed and filtered to measure the absolute abundance of every unique TCRbeta CDR3 rearrangement. For each sample, productive Simpson clonality was calculated as the square root of Simpson's diversity index across productive rearrangements. Sourced from immuneACCESS, this table was stored by TCRdb with only in-frame sequences that have V and J called. A share of the clones is absent; for the studies checked, an unresolved V gene accounts for under half, and the remainder has no known explanation. Clone size and the V and J calls come from that table; the DNA yielded D and trimming. The sample contains about 240,000 clones, about 82% of them found a single time. The top ten constitute approximately 5.1% of the sample.

Here the chain combines TRBV18 and TRBJ2-7; 9 junctional bases match TRBD1. The TCR comes from a man in his fifties with COVID-19, enrolled during active disease. The sequenced sample consisted of peripheral blood. Read as DNA, the sequence is TGTGCCAGCTCCCTCGCCGGGACAGGGTCCTACGAGCAGTACTTC. This translates into CASSLAGTGSYEQYF.